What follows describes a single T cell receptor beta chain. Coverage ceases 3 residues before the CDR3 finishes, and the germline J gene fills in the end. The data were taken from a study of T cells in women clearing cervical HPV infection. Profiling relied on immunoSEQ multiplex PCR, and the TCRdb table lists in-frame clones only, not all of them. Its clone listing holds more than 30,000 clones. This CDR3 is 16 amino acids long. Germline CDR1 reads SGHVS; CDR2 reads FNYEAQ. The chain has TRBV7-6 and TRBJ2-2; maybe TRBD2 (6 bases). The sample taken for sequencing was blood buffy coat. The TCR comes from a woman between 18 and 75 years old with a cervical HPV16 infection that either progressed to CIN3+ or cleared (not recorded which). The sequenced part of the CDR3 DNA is TGTGCCAGCAGCCCCATGAGTGGGGGGAATAATGAAAAG. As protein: CASSPMSGGNNEK. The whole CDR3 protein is CASSPMSGGNNEKLFF. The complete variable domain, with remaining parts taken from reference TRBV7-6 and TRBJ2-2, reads GAGVSQSPRYKVTKRGQDVALRCDPISGHVSLYWYRQALGQGPEFLTYFNYEAQQDKSGLPNDRFSAERPEGSISTLTIQRTEQRDSAMYRCASSPMSGGNNEKLFFGEGSRLTVL.